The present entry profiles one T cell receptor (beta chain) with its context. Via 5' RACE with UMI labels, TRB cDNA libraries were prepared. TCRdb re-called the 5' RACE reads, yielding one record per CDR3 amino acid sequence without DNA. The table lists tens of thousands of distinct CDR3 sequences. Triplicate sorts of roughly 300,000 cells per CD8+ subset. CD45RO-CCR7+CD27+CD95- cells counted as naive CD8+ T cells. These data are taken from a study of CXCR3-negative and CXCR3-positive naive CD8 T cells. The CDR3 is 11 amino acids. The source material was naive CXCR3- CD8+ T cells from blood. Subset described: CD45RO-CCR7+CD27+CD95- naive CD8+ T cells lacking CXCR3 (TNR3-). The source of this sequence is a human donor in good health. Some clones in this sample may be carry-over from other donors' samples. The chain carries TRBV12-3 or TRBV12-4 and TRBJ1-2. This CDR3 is CASSDGTGYTF.